One and the same sample provided the 19 T cell receptor beta chains below, sequenced in a study of blood T cells in healthy people across ages. Sample-barcoded 5' priming and a J-beta primer mix drove a second PCR of about 6 to 12 cycles. TCRdb independently ran MiXCR on the 5' RACE reads; one entry per CDR3 protein. The sample lists over 450,000 distinct CDR3 sequences, 20% to 30% seen once, with approximately 10% in the top ten. Separately, the same data were catalogued under a study of T cells of mothers and their children.

The sequenced sample was blood. Source of these receptors: a boy aged 5-17 years in good health.

V and J are TRBV7-8 and TRBJ1-4, with no clear D. Germline assignment: CDR1 SGHVS and CDR2 FQNEAQ. Trimming took 4 bases from V and 8 from J, leaving 17 bases between them. This CDR3 region has 15 residues. The CDR3 spells CASSSRTQKGEKLFF. The CDR3 coding sequence is TGTGCCAGCAGCTCACGGACTCAAAAGGGAGAAAAACTGTTTTTT.

The CDR3 spells CSARYSETGVLETQYF. The CDR3 DNA reads as TGCAGTGCTAGATACTCGGAGACAGGGGTTTTGGAGACCCAGTACTTC. The chain employs TRBV20-1 and TRBJ2-5, with TRBD1 matching 8 bases. V lost 2 bases, J lost 5 bases, and 13 bases stayed unmatched. Germline values: CDR1 DFQATT, CDR2 SNEGSKA (reference sequence). The CDR3 length is 16 residues.

This chain joins TRBV7-8 and TRBJ2-5; D possibly matches TRBD1 or TRBD2 (5 bases each). V was cut by 5 bases and J by 5 bases, with 18 bases left in between. This CDR3 is built from 15 residues. Germline V gives CDR1 SGHVS, CDR2 FQNEAQ. The CDR3 sequence is CASSQAGPWGETQYF. DNA of the CDR3: TGTGCCAGCAGCCAGGCAGGACCTTGGGGGGAGACCCAGTACTTC.

The chain uses TRBV20-1 and TRBJ2-7, with 11 nucleotides matching TRBD1. The CDR3 is 16 residues long. In germline, CDR1 is DFQATT, CDR2 SNEGSKA (reference sequence). The ends lost 3 bases at V and 4 bases at J; junction bases unmatched: 11. CDR3 sequence (DNA): TGCAGTGCTAGCCCCGGGGGGACAGGGGGTTGGTACGAGCAGTACTTC. This encodes CSASPGGTGGWYEQYF.

This clonotype has just a few counts. The CDR3 sequence: CSAGTGGLGELFF. For the CDR3, the DNA is TGCAGCGCTGGGACAGGGGGCCTCGGGGAGCTGTTTTTT. The chain carries TRBV29-1 and TRBJ2-2; 12 nucleotides agree with TRBD1. Germline V gives CDR1 SQVTM, CDR2 ANQGSEA. The ends lost 7 bases at V and 7 bases at J; junction bases unmatched: 4. The CDR3 length is 13 residues.

This chain uses TRBV6-2 or TRBV6-3 with TRBJ2-4; the D is unclear. Trimming took off 2 bases at V and 8 bases at J, with 7 bases between the two ends. This CDR3 comprises 12 residues. Germline loops: CDR1 MNHEY, CDR2 SVGEGT. DNA of the CDR3: TGTGCCAGCAGTTACCGGCCGTACATTCAGTACTTC. This gives the protein CASSYRPYIQYF.

Of note for this clonotype: The junction differs from germline at one of its ends, possibly a read error. The chain is built from TRBV7-2 and TRBJ2-5; 7 nucleotides match TRBD2. CDR3 length equals 16 residues. Germline CDR1 and CDR2: SGHTA and FQGNSA. The CDR3 loop reads CASSLVPWGGAETQYF. CDR3 nucleotide sequence: TGTGCCAGCAGTTTAGTCCCTTGGGGAGGGGCAGAGACCCAGTACTTC.

This clonotype appeared a few times. The genes are TRBV20-1 and TRBJ1-5; weak D call: TRBD1 (5 bases). This CDR3 is built from 14 residues. The germline V and J ends were trimmed by 0 bases and 7 bases, with 13 bases remaining between them. From germline, CDR1 is DFQATT and CDR2 SNEGSKA (reference sequence). CDR3 residues: CSARDREWGQPQHF. DNA of the CDR3: TGCAGTGCTAGAGACAGGGAATGGGGACAGCCCCAGCATTTT.

This chain connects TRBV29-1 to TRBJ1-1, with D unresolved. The CDR3 is made up of 13 amino acids. Per the germline V gene, CDR1 is SQVTM and CDR2 is ANQGSEA. V lost 7 bases to trimming and J lost 0 bases, with 12 bases between them. The CDR3 is CSACRVLNTEAFF. The CDR3, as DNA: TGCAGCGCGTGTAGGGTTTTGAACACTGAAGCTTTCTTT.

V gene TRBV12-5 combines with J gene TRBJ2-3, with D possibly being TRBD1 (6 bases). Germline values: CDR1 LGHNT, CDR2 FRNRAP. This CDR3 has 14 amino acids. Trimming removed 2 bases at V and 1 base at J, with 7 bases between. This chain's CDR3 is CASGLSGGTDTQYF. The CDR3 bases are TGTGCTAGTGGTTTGTCAGGGGGCACAGATACGCAGTATTTT.

A remark on this clonotype: A much larger clonotype is one base distant, so this may be a read error. This chain joins TRBV7-2 and TRBJ2-7; D possibly corresponds to TRBD2 (6 bases). The CDR3 runs to 16 residues. V was pared by 4 bases and J by 0 bases, with 16 bases between. Germline V CDR1 and CDR2: SGHTA, FQGNSA. CDR3 DNA: TGTGCCAGCAGCTCTCGGGGTAGCGGTAGCTCCTACGAGCAGTACTTC. Amino acid sequence: CASSSRGSGSSYEQYF.

The sample holds many counts of this clonotype. This chain links TRBV4-3 with TRBJ2-4; a weak D match, TRBD2 (6 bases). V shed 2 bases and J shed 0 bases, with 17 bases lying between them. Germline values: CDR1 LGHNA, CDR2 YSLEER. CDR3 size: 18 residues. The CDR3 is CASSQQPNGGLAKNIQYF. CDR3 bases: TGCGCCAGCAGCCAACAGCCAAACGGGGGACTAGCCAAAAACATTCAGTACTTC.

The rearrangement joins TRBV4-1 to TRBJ2-4; D ambiguous. The CDR3 totals 14 residues. Germline V CDR1 and CDR2: MGHRA, YSYEKL. Trimming stripped 4 bases from V and 0 bases from J, with 7 bases between. This chain's CDR3 is CASSPALAKNIQYF. For the CDR3, the DNA is TGCGCCAGCAGCCCGGCACTAGCCAAAAACATTCAGTACTTC.

The chain has TRBV20-1 and TRBJ2-1, with a tentative D call TRBD2 (5 bases). Germline V lookup: CDR1 DFQATT, CDR2 SNEGSKA (reference sequence). The CDR3 sequence is 16 residues long. Trimming stripped 6 bases from V and 0 bases from J, with 18 bases between. The CDR3 loop is CSAPRTLINSYNEQFF. In nucleotides, the CDR3 is TGCAGTGCGCCCCGGACTCTCATTAACTCCTACAATGAGCAGTTCTTC.

This clonotype was observed a handful of times. This chain links TRBV12-3 or TRBV12-4 with TRBJ2-7; possibly TRBD1 for D (6 bases). The V gene lost 6 bases and the J gene lost 0 bases, with 15 bases spanning the gap. The CDR3 is made up of 15 amino acids. The CDR3 sequence is CASSKTGLSSYEQYF. CDR3 nucleotide sequence: TGTGCCAGCAGCAAAACAGGGCTTAGCTCCTACGAGCAGTACTTC.

This clonotype was observed a few times. This chain uses TRBV6-6 with TRBJ2-7; D gene unclear. The CDR3 has 13 amino acids. Germline V gene sequence: CDR1 MNHNY, CDR2 SVGAGI (reference sequence). Trimming left V 8 bases short and J 4 bases short, with 15 bases between. CDR3 DNA sequence: TGTGCCAGCCTAAGCGACCTTCATTACGAGCAGTACTTC. As protein: CASLSDLHYEQYF.

This rearrangement joins TRBV7-9 to TRBJ2-7; 11 nucleotides agree with TRBD1. This CDR3 region has 18 residues. Germline lookup yields CDR1 SEHNR and CDR2 FQNEAQ (reference sequence). Germline trimming cut 5 bases from V and 2 bases from J; bases unmatched to any gene: 14. In DNA form, the CDR3 reads TGTGCCAGCAGCCCACGACCCGGGACAGGGGGACTGACCTACGAGCAGTACTTC. The encoded protein is CASSPRPGTGGLTYEQYF.

J is TRBJ1-5 and V is TRBV10-3; a weak D match, TRBD1 (5 bases). V shed 3 bases and J shed 4 bases, with 10 bases lying between them. The germline CDR1 and CDR2 sequences are ENHRY and SYGVKD. The CDR3 has 14 amino acids. CDR3: CAISEVGTNQPQHF. DNA for the CDR3: TGTGCCATCAGTGAAGTCGGGACTAATCAGCCCCAGCATTTT.

This clonotype was recorded a few times. The gene calls are TRBV4-3 and TRBJ2-5, with TRBD2 matching 10 bases. In germline, CDR1 is LGHNA, CDR2 YSLEER. Trimming cost V 1 base and J 6 bases; bases outside gene matches: 5. The CDR3 runs 15 residues. CDR3 loop: CASSQGLAGQKTQYF. The CDR3 DNA reads as TGCGCCAGCAGCCAAGGACTAGCGGGTCAAAAGACCCAGTACTTC.